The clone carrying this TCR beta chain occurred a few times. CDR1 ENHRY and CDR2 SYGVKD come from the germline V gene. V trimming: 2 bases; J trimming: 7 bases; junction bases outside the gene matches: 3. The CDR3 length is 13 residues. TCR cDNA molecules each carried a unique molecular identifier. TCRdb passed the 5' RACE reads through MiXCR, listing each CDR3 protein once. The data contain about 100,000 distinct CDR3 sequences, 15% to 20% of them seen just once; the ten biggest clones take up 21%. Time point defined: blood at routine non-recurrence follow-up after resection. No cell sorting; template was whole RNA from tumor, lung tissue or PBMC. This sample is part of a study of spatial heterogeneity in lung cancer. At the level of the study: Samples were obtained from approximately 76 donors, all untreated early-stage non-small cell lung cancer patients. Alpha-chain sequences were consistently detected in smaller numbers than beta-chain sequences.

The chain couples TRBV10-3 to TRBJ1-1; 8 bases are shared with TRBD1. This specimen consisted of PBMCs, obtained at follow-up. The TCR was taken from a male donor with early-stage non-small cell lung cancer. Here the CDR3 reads CAISEQGANEAFF. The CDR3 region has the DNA TGTGCCATCAGTGAGCAGGGGGCGAATGAAGCTTTCTTT.